The present TCR beta chain was sequenced within a study of T cells after yellow fever vaccination (dated by TCRdb to about 2019). For the wider study: The SMART-Seq v4 Ultra Low Input RNA kit was used to prepare libraries from fractions with low cell numbers. Blood was collected at multiple timepoints before and after primary and secondary immunization, and bulk PBMC replicates and cell subsets were isolated. To follow T-cell clones before and after both primary and booster YFV17D yellow fever vaccination, bulk TCR alpha and beta repertoires underwent longitudinal sequencing. Two healthy male donors made up the cohort, one aged 18 to 29 years and the other aged 30 to 40 years. The paper as a whole reports these results and caveats: Computational filtering was required because FACS-sorted repertoires could contain abundant contaminating clonotypes from the bulk population. The secondary T-cell response was weaker than the primary response but faster, peaking on day 5 instead of day 15. Only a couple of donors were included in the study, so the extent to which the findings can be generalized is limited. A small fraction of clonotypes showed up in both the CD4 and CD8 compartments, probably as a result of convergent recombination. After the booster, most clones that had expanded after primary vaccination were detected again (approximately 95% of CD4 and around 88% of CD8), suggesting broad maintenance of memory.

This clonotype was counted many times. No antigen is known for it. No base quality values were provided; no much bigger clone lies one nucleotide off. Synthesis of TCR cDNA relied on 5'RACE template switching, a step that introduced a universal primer site along with unique molecular identifiers. Priming for cDNA synthesis came from both the TCR alpha and TCR beta constant segments. Library amplification involved two PCR steps, and the second step added sample barcodes and sequencing adapters. Sequencing of libraries was done on Illumina HiSeq 2500 (2x100 bp) or NovaSeq (2x150 bp). As for the original processing: MIGEC was used to demultiplex reads and collapse the reads into UMI consensus sequences, and MiXCR was used for V(D)J alignment. Using edgeR on replicate PBMC samples, clonotypes were called vaccine-responding if FDR was below 0.01 and the log2 fold change was above 5 up to day 15. Each bulk clonotype was labeled CD4 or CD8 based on which sequenced repertoire, CD4 or CD8, contained the clonotype at higher abundance. TCRdb trimmed the raw reads at Q25, called clones with MiXCR and kept productive beta chains. Here each entry gathers all rows of one CDR3 protein and keeps the most common genes and DNA. The V and J calls and clone size come from TCRdb's table, not from the authors' own analysis. This sample lists roughly 60,000 distinct CDR3 sequences; about 6.6% were detected once. The ten largest clonotypes hold roughly 40% of the sample.

The sample's treatment or condition label, decoded: live attenuated yellow fever vaccine strain. A standard Ficoll-Paque protocol was used to isolate PBMCs from peripheral blood. CD4 and CD8 T-cell fractions were isolated with Dynabeads CD4 and CD8 positive selection kits. RNA was extracted with TriZol from bulk PBMCs, CD4 and CD8 fractions, and dextramer-positive and dextramer-negative fractions. From a lookup of the germline V gene, CDR1 and CDR2 are SGHTA and FQGTGA. The CDR3 holds 16 amino acids from the cysteine to the phenylalanine. Just the 48-base CDR3 DNA is kept, in frame starting at base 1. The junction shows trimming of 4 bases on V and 0 bases on J, plus 12 bases between the germline ends.

Sequenced here: CD8+ T cells sorted from PBMCs, sampled on the day of the first yellow fever vaccination. This TCR was recovered from a man younger than 35 who received the YFV17D yellow fever vaccine. Recombination connected TRBV7-3 to TRBJ2-2, with TRBD2 tentatively as D gene (6 bases match). The nucleotide sequence is TGTGCCAGCAGCTCCCCTAGCGAAGCGAACACCGGGGAGCTGTTTTTT. This sequence encodes CASSSPSEANTGELFF.